The clone carrying this T cell receptor (beta chain) showed up just once. TCRdb keeps only in-frame clones here, not all; method: immunoSEQ multiplex PCR. The table has tens of thousands of clones, about 92% seen once. The data stem from a study of T cell changes during pregnancy in multiple sclerosis. This CDR3 contains 15 residues. In germline, CDR1 is SGDLS, CDR2 YYNGEE. V lost 4 bases to trimming and J lost 4 bases; unmatched junction nucleotides: 8. The material sequenced was CD4+ T cells from peripheral blood mononuclear cells, taken in the third trimester of pregnancy. This clonotype was sampled from a female donor with multiple sclerosis, enrolled in a pregnancy study. J is TRBJ2-5 and V is TRBV9, with 9 bases aligning to TRBD2. CDR3 bases: TGTGCCAGCAGCCCCCGCGGGGGGGCCCGAGAGACCCAGTACTTC. Amino acid sequence: CASSPRGGARETQYF.